This record concerns one T cell receptor (beta chain) sequence. Profiling relied on immunoSEQ multiplex PCR, and the TCRdb table lists in-frame clones only, not all of them. The table lists just over 300,000 clones, 80% to 90% of them singletons, with around 4.6% in the top ten. The CDR3 length is 15 residues. V shed 4 bases and J shed 2 bases, with 13 bases lying between them. CDR1 and CDR2 (germline): KGHDR, SFDVKD. The data originate from a study of blood T cell repertoires in COVID-19. Study-level background: PBMCs, B-cell-depleted T cells, or T cells provided the cDNA or gDNA that made up the material.

Sequencing input: PBMCs or T cells enriched from blood (not recorded which). The TCR was taken from a man aged 25-45 years who had recovered from COVID-19. The V call is TRBV24-1, the J call TRBJ1-1; the D gene is possibly TRBD1 (5 bases). For the CDR3, the DNA is TGTGCCACCAGTGAGGGGGGGATAGGAAACACTGAAGCTTTCTTT. Its protein is CATSEGGIGNTEAFF.